A single sample is the source of the 31 T cell receptor beta chains below, sequenced in a study of human T cells and chemical hapten exposure. TCRdb used MiXCR to reprocess the RACE reads, holding one entry per CDR3 protein. Of about 46,000 distinct CDR3 sequences in the sample, roughly 8.8% were seen once. Time point here: pre-sensitization, week 0. Treatment: therapeutic diphenylcyclopropenone sensitization with weekly scalp DPC. The sequenced sample was whole blood, obtained in connection with sensitization to the hapten diphenylcyclopropenone (DPC). Receptors originate from a middle-aged woman with alopecia areata. Some clones in this sample may be carry-over from other donors' samples.

This chain links TRBV28 with TRBJ2-3; D remains unclear. Deletions cut 8 bases from V and 6 bases from J, with 9 bases between. CDR1 is MDHEN, CDR2 SYDVKM, per germline. The CDR3 length is 11 residues. In nucleotides, the CDR3 is TGTGCCAGCGCCGAAAAGGATACGCAGTATTTT. This translates into CASAEKDTQYF.

This clonotype is deemed medium-sized (0.01 to 0.1%). V is TRBV11-2 and J is TRBJ2-5, with 8 bases matching TRBD1. Trimming took 5 bases from V and 2 from J; bases not matched to a gene: 1. CDR1 and CDR2 (germline): SGHAT, FQNNGV. This CDR3 is 13 amino acids long. For the CDR3, the DNA is TGTGCCAGCAGCCGGACAGGGCAAGAGACCCAGTACTTC. The encoded protein is CASSRTGQETQYF.

The sample holds a few counts of this clonotype. This chain uses TRBV7-6 with TRBJ2-5, with 15 bases fitting TRBD2. This CDR3 has 14 residues. CDR1 SGHVS and CDR2 FNYEAQ come from the germline V gene. V shed 6 bases, J shed 7 bases, and the junction held 3 bases outside the gene matches. CDR3 region: CASRGLAGGMTQYF. The CDR3 DNA reads as TGTGCCAGCAGGGGACTAGCGGGGGGTATGACCCAGTACTTC.

This clonotype has a handful of counts. As DNA, the CDR3 is TGCGCCAGCAGCGAGGGCGTAGCCTACGAGCAGTACTTC. As protein: CASSEGVAYEQYF. V is TRBV5-1 and J is TRBJ2-7, with D possibly TRBD2 on 5 matching bases. The CDR3 is made up of 13 amino acids. Trimming took off 4 bases at V and 2 bases at J, with 10 bases between the two ends. The germline V gene encodes CDR1 SGHRS and CDR2 YFSETQ.

This clonotype was detected many times. The chain links TRBV7-9 to TRBJ1-6; possibly TRBD1 for D (5 bases). The CDR3 is 16 residues long. Germline values: CDR1 SEHNR, CDR2 FQNEAQ (reference sequence). The V end lost 5 bases, the J end lost 7 bases, and 18 bases lay between the germline ends. The CDR3 sequence is CASSAFRDAPNSPLHF. CDR3 bases: TGTGCCAGCAGCGCATTCCGGGACGCCCCAAATTCACCCCTCCACTTT.

This clonotype was found a few times. The rearrangement links TRBV9 to TRBJ2-1; unclear D gene. The CDR3 contains 13 residues. Germline V gene data show CDR1 as SGDLS and CDR2 as YYNGEE. Between the trimmed V and J ends, which lost 2 bases and 8 bases, there was a span of 11 bases. CDR3 residues: CASSVLGRHEQFF. The CDR3 DNA sequence: TGTGCCAGCAGCGTGCTAGGGCGGCATGAGCAGTTCTTC.

V gene TRBV10-2 combines with J gene TRBJ1-2, with D unclear. This CDR3 is built from 12 residues. V was pared by 4 bases and J by 2 bases, with 5 bases between. Germline CDR1 and CDR2: WSHSY and SAAADI. The CDR3 sequence: CASSVRNYGYTF. In DNA, the CDR3 is TGCGCCAGCAGTGTGCGAAACTATGGCTACACCTTC.

This clonotype was seen a few times. The CDR3: CASSQDRDPSTGELFF. In nucleotides, the CDR3 is TGTGCCAGCAGCCAAGACCGGGACCCTAGCACCGGGGAGCTGTTTTTT. The chain has TRBV3-1 and TRBJ2-2; the D call may be TRBD1 or TRBD2 (5 bases each). The CDR3 runs 16 residues. V gave up 0 bases and J gave up 4 bases, with 12 bases separating them. CDR1 and CDR2 (germline): LGHDT, YNNKEL (reference sequence).

V gene TRBV7-9 combines with J gene TRBJ2-7; D gene uncertain. Per the germline V gene, CDR1 is SEHNR and CDR2 is FQNEAQ (reference sequence). CDR3 length equals 14 residues. V was pared by 3 bases and J by 4 bases, with 13 bases between. CDR3 nucleotide sequence: TGTGCCAGCAGCTTTCCTGGGAAAGGATACGAGCAGTACTTC. This encodes CASSFPGKGYEQYF.

This chain uses TRBV6-2 or TRBV6-3 with TRBJ2-1; 12 positions match TRBD2. The CDR3 spans 17 residues. Germline V gives CDR1 MNHEY, CDR2 SVGEGT. J was trimmed by 4 bases and V by 0 bases; bases with no gene match: 4. CDR3 amino acids: CASSYSGLAGIYNEQFF. CDR3 nucleotide sequence: TGTGCCAGCAGTTACTCCGGACTAGCGGGGATATACAATGAGCAGTTCTTC.

The chain is built from TRBV9 and TRBJ1-5, with no clear D. This CDR3 has 13 residues. V was shortened by 4 bases and J by 0 bases, with 5 bases between the two germline ends. CDR1 and CDR2 from the germline V gene are SGDLS and YYNGEE. The CDR3 nucleotides read TGTGCCAGCAGCCTTTATAGCAATCAGCCCCAGCATTTT. Residues: CASSLYSNQPQHF.

This clonotype was counted only a few times. CDR3 region: CASRNSENNEQFF. For the CDR3, the DNA is TGTGCCAGCAGGAATTCGGAAAACAATGAGCAGTTCTTC. This chain joins TRBV9 and TRBJ2-1, with D unclear. The CDR3 covers 13 residues. CDR1 is SGDLS, CDR2 YYNGEE, per germline. Trimming left V 5 bases short and J 5 bases short, with 11 bases between. Supplemented by reference TRBV9 and TRBJ2-1, the full variable domain reads DSGVTQTPKHLITATGQRVTLRCSPRSGDLSVYWYQQSLDQGLQFLIQYYNGEERAKGNILERFSAQQFPDLHSELNLSSLELGDSALYFCASRNSENNEQFFGPGTRLTVL.

This clonotype was counted at least ten times. V is TRBV28 and J is TRBJ2-2; weak D call: TRBD2 (5 bases). Looked up from germline, CDR1 is MDHEN and CDR2 is SYDVKM. The CDR3 is made up of 17 amino acids. With 4 bases removed from V and 1 base from J, the gap between germline ends came to 16 bases. This CDR3 reads CASSYARVGLNTGELFF. In DNA, the CDR3 is TGTGCCAGCAGTTATGCGCGGGTAGGGCTGAACACCGGGGAGCTGTTTTTT.

This clonotype was seen a handful of times. V and J are TRBV19 and TRBJ2-6, with D perhaps TRBD2 (6 bases). Between the trimmed V and J ends, which lost 4 bases and 2 bases, there was a span of 9 bases. CDR1 LNHDA and CDR2 SQIVND come from the germline V gene (reference sequence). This CDR3 has 15 residues. Written as DNA, the CDR3 is TGTGCCAGTAGTACCGCTAGCGCTGGGGCCAACGTCCTGACTTTC. Translating gives CASSTASAGANVLTF.

The genes are TRBV4-3 and TRBJ2-7; the D is unclear. V was trimmed by 1 base and J by 3 bases, leaving 13 bases between them. Germline lookup yields CDR1 LGHNA and CDR2 YSLEER. The CDR3 runs to 15 residues. In DNA form, the CDR3 reads TGCGCCAGCAGCCAAGGTCCCCGTCACCTCTACGAGCAGTACTTC. This translates into CASSQGPRHLYEQYF.

This clonotype has just a few counts. The chain uses TRBV7-2 and TRBJ2-1; D ambiguous. V gave up 3 bases and J gave up 0 bases, with 9 bases separating them. The CDR3 sequence is 15 residues long. CDR1 is SGHTA and CDR2 is FQGNSA in the germline V gene. The DNA of the CDR3 is TGTGCCAGCAGCTTTGACCAGAGCTCCTACAATGAGCAGTTCTTC. Amino acids: CASSFDQSSYNEQFF. The entire variable domain, with the rest obtained from reference TRBV7-2 and TRBJ2-1, is as follows: GAGVSQSPSNKVTEKGKDVELRCDPISGHTALYWYRQSLGQGLEFLIYFQGNSAPDKSGLPSDRFSAERTGGSVSTLTIQRTQQEDSAVYLCASSFDQSSYNEQFFGPGTRLTVL.

This clonotype has more than one count but fewer than ten. The V gene is TRBV4-2, the J gene TRBJ1-5; D might be TRBD1 (6 bases). Germline CDR1 LGHNA, CDR2 YNFKEQ. Deletions cut 0 bases from V and 6 bases from J, with 12 bases between. The CDR3 is 15 residues long. The CDR3 DNA follows: TGTGCCAGCAGCCAAGACAATCGGGGGGCTCAGCCCCAGCATTTT. Residues: CASSQDNRGAQPQHF.

This clonotype was detected a few times. The chain joins TRBV29-1 to TRBJ2-3; no firm D call. V lost 3 bases and J lost 3, with 13 bases in between. Germline V lookup: CDR1 SQVTM, CDR2 ANQGSEA. The CDR3 contains 14 residues. The CDR3 DNA reads as TGCAGCGTTGATGGAAGGGTGGAAACAGATACGCAGTATTTT. It encodes CSVDGRVETDTQYF.

Written as DNA, the CDR3 is TGTGCCAGTCACAGGGCCAGGCAGCCCCAGCATTTT. Protein product: CASHRARQPQHF. The J gene is TRBJ1-5, the V gene TRBV28; a possible D gene is TRBD1 (6 bases). Trimming cost V 9 bases and J 7 bases, with 13 bases left between them. The germline V gene has CDR1 MDHEN and CDR2 SYDVKM. The CDR3 contains 12 residues.

This clonotype turned up a few times. One end of the junction does not line up with germline, which may come from a read error. The rearrangement joins TRBV12-3 or TRBV12-4 to TRBJ2-1; D may be TRBD1 (6 bases). CDR3 length: 16 residues. The CDR3 nucleotides read TGTGCCGGCAGTCCCGGACATAGGGGGTACTACAATGAGCAGTTCTTC. Amino acid sequence: CAGSPGHRGYYNEQFF.

This clonotype was seen many times. The J gene is TRBJ2-5, the V gene TRBV20-1; 9 positions match TRBD2. Germline loops: CDR1 DFQATT, CDR2 SNEGSKA (reference sequence). V shed 0 bases and J 0 bases; nucleotides not matched to a gene: 2. This CDR3 is 15 amino acids long. CDR3 residues: CSARDLAGDQETQYF. CDR3 nucleotides: TGCAGTGCTAGAGATTTAGCGGGGGACCAAGAGACCCAGTACTTC.

In this sample, this clonotype turned up a few times. V gene TRBV13 combines with J gene TRBJ2-7; 9 positions agree with TRBD2. Per germline, CDR1 PRHDT and CDR2 FYEKMQ (reference sequence). V was clipped by 4 bases and J by 0 bases; unmatched bases: 4. The length of the CDR3 is 15 residues. In DNA form, the CDR3 reads TGTGCCAGCAGCTGGCAAGCGGGGGGCTCCTACGAGCAGTACTTC. Protein sequence: CASSWQAGGSYEQYF.

This clonotype was counted ten times or more. V usage is TRBV6-4 and J usage is TRBJ2-1; D is perhaps TRBD1 or TRBD2 (5 bases each). Germline V gives CDR1 MRHNA, CDR2 SNTAGT. The CDR3 contains 15 residues. V was trimmed by 6 bases and J by 6 bases, leaving 18 bases between them. The CDR3, as DNA: TGTGCCAGCAGCGGATCGGGGACCGCGGGCAATGAGCAGTTCTTC. This codes for CASSGSGTAGNEQFF.

This chain uses TRBV20-1 with TRBJ1-1; D call uncertain. This CDR3 contains 11 residues. Trimming removed 3 bases at V and 4 bases at J, with 6 bases between. The germline V gene encodes CDR1 DFQATT and CDR2 SNEGSKA (reference sequence). The CDR3: CSASISTEAFF. The CDR3 bases are TGCAGTGCTAGTATCAGCACTGAAGCTTTCTTT.

This clonotype has ten or more counts. The V and J genes are TRBV29-1 and TRBJ1-2; D ambiguous. The CDR3 spans 10 residues. Per the germline V gene, CDR1 is SQVTM and CDR2 is ANQGSEA. Trimming cost V 3 bases and J 4 bases, with 3 bases left between them. In DNA, the CDR3 is TGCAGCGTTGACCTCTATGGCTACACCTTC. Translating gives CSVDLYGYTF.

This chain links TRBV5-4 with TRBJ2-3; unclear D gene. Trimming took off 0 bases at V and 2 bases at J, with 10 bases between the two ends. Germline lookup yields CDR1 SGHNT and CDR2 YYREEE (reference sequence). The CDR3 runs 15 residues. In DNA, the CDR3 is TGTGCCAGCAGCTTGGTACGGACCGACACAGATACGCAGTATTTT. As protein: CASSLVRTDTDTQYF. Full variable domain (remainder filled in from reference TRBV5-4 and TRBJ2-3): ETGVTQSPTHLIKTRGQQVTLRCSSQSGHNTVSWYQQALGQGPQFIFQYYREEENGRGNFPPRFSGLQFPNYSSELNVNALELDDSALYLCASSLVRTDTDTQYFGPGTRLTVL.

The CDR3 region has the DNA TGCAGCGTTGATGATTACTATGGCTACACCTTC. It specifies CSVDDYYGYTF. The chain couples TRBV29-1 to TRBJ1-2; no firm D call. Germline CDR1 SQVTM, CDR2 ANQGSEA. This CDR3 has 11 residues. The V end lost 3 bases, the J end lost 3 bases, and 5 bases lay between the germline ends. Full variable domain (outside the CDR3, taken from reference TRBV29-1 and TRBJ1-2): SAVISQKPSRDICQRGTSLTIQCQVDSQVTMMFWYRQQPGQSLTLIATANQGSEATYESGFVIDKFPISRPNLTFSTLTVSNMSPEDSSIYLCSVDDYYGYTFGSGTRLTVV.

This clonotype was recorded many times. The chain joins TRBV18 to TRBJ2-6; D gene unclear. From germline, CDR1 is KGHSH and CDR2 LQKENI. The V end lost 5 bases, the J end lost 0 bases, and 11 bases lay between the germline ends. CDR3 length: 16 amino acids. The CDR3 bases are TGTGCCAGCTCAACGACGTCAAGCTCTGGGGCCAACGTCCTGACTTTC. As protein: CASSTTSSSGANVLTF.

This clonotype has ten or more counts. This rearrangement joins TRBV7-9 to TRBJ2-5, with D hard to call. The CDR3 is made up of 12 amino acids. Germline CDR1 and CDR2: SEHNR and FQNEAQ (reference sequence). V was shortened by 4 bases and J by 5 bases, with 8 bases between the two germline ends. The CDR3 protein is CASSSIMETQYF. In nucleotides, the CDR3 is TGTGCCAGCAGCTCAATCATGGAGACCCAGTACTTC.

This clonotype counts as medium-sized (0.01 to 0.1%). The rearrangement uses TRBV7-9 and TRBJ2-3, with 9 bases fitting TRBD2. After removal of 3 bases from V and 5 bases from J, the junction contained 6 bases not matched to a gene. This CDR3 contains 15 residues. CDR1 is SEHNR and CDR2 is FQNEAQ in the germline V gene (reference sequence). The CDR3 DNA reads TGTGCCAGCAGCTTGGAGCGGGGGGCCGGAGATACGCAGTATTTT. It specifies CASSLERGAGDTQYF. The whole variable domain, remainder taken from reference TRBV7-9 and TRBJ2-3, is DTGVSQNPRHKITKRGQNVTFRCDPISEHNRLYWYRQTLGQGPEFLTYFQNEAQLEKSRLLSDRFSAERPKGSFSTLEIQRTEQGDSAMYLCASSLERGAGDTQYFGPGTRLTVL.

The chain joins TRBV5-1 to TRBJ2-5; no clear D. The V gene lost 0 bases and the J gene lost 5 bases, with 5 bases spanning the gap. In germline, CDR1 is SGHRS, CDR2 YFSETQ. The CDR3 totals 12 residues. CDR3 region: CASSLDFETQYF. CDR3 bases: TGCGCCAGCAGCTTGGATTTCGAGACCCAGTACTTC.